This T cell receptor beta chain was documented in a study of a mutant IDH1 vaccine in newly diagnosed glioma. The wider study: Treated patients, averaging roughly 40 years, were around 62% male and roughly 40% female. The therapy given earlier, which was standard therapy, consisted of radiotherapy, temozolomide, or both, and most of the patients received both. Study-wide points: Roughly 93% of patients showed vaccine-induced immune responses across multiple MHC alleles.

Germline-derived CDR1 and CDR2 are WNHNN and SYGVQD (reference sequence). V was pared by 0 bases and J by 6 bases, with 5 bases between. The CDR3 runs 13 residues. The sample's time point: baseline, week 1 (first vaccination visit). Treatment given: pre-vaccination baseline after standard-of-care therapy. Tumors from donors were new WHO grade 3 or 4 IDH1-mutant astrocytomas with ATRX loss. Libraries were prepared by immunoSEQ multiplex PCR; TCRdb keeps only in-frame clonotypes and omits some of them. Among about 35,000 clones, around 85% were seen once, and the ten largest hold around 5%. On this clone: Antigen specificity is unknown.

V gene TRBV10-1 combines with J gene TRBJ2-2; D remains ambiguous. The sequencing here drew on PBMCs, taken from a glioma patient treated with radiotherapy, temozolomide or both. The TCR sequence derives from a woman in her 40s with glioma. The chain's CDR3 is CASSESMAGELFF. The CDR3 coding sequence is TGCGCCAGCAGTGAGTCAATGGCCGGGGAGCTGTTTTTT.